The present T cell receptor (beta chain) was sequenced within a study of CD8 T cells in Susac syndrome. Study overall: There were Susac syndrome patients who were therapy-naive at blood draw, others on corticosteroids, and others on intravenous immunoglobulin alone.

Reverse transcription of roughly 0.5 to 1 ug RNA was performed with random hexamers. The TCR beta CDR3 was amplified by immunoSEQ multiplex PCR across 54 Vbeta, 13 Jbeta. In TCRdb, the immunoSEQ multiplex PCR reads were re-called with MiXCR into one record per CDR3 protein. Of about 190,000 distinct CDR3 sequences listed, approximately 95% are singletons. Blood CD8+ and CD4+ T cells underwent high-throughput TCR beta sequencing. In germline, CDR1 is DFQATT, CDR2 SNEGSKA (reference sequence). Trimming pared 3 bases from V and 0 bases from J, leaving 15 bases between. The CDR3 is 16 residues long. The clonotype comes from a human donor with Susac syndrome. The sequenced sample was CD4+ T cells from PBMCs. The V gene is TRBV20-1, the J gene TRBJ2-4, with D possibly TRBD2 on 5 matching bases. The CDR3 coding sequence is TGCAGTGCTAGTACCCCCGGTGGACTAGCCAAAAACATTCAGTACTTC. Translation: CSASTPGGLAKNIQYF.